This T cell receptor beta chain was profiled in a study of glioma-infiltrating T cells. General study findings and limits: Non-neoplastic patients had below-expected tissue-blood divergence, while all gliomas exceeded expectation.

The length of the CDR3 is 14 residues. V shed 1 base and J shed 3 bases, with 8 bases lying between them. Germline-derived CDR1 and CDR2 are SNHLY and FYNNEI. TCR alpha and beta CDR3 regions were amplified from RNA using iRepertoire nested multiplex PCR. TCRdb re-called the multiplex PCR reads through MiXCR, storing one row per CDR3 protein. The sample contains around 99,000 distinct CDR3 sequences, about 25% of which appear only once. Ten or more counts support this clonotype. No antigen is known for it. The receptor was isolated from a human donor with low-grade glioma or glioblastoma, undergoing nonglioma brain surgery, or in good health (not recorded which). The chain is built from TRBV2 and TRBJ2-3; D ambiguous. The sequenced sample consisted of glioma tissue, nonneoplastic brain tissue, or PBMCs (not recorded which). The chain's CDR3 is CASSEVGGTDTQYF. CDR3 in DNA: TGTGCCAGCAGTGAAGTAGGCGGAACAGATACGCAGTATTTT.